This T cell receptor beta chain came from a study of T cells in Graves' hyperthyroidism and ophthalmopathy. Points from the study as a whole: Ophthalmopathy and stable hyperthyroidism were told apart by a 13 V-J model. Peripheral blood also featured most of the thyroid clonotypes expanded above 0.001.

V lost 3 bases and J lost 8, with 9 bases in between. This CDR3 has 12 amino acids. CDR1 is SGHDT and CDR2 is YYEEEE in the germline V gene. What was amplified from RNA transcripts were TCR beta CDR3 regions. The HTBI set primed first-round TCR CDR3 RT-PCR. TCRdb re-derived calls from the multiplex PCR reads in MiXCR, one entry per CDR3 protein. This table holds 350,000 to 500,000 distinct CDR3 sequences, roughly 13% found once. Only one count was recorded for this clonotype. Its antigen is unknown. A much larger clone lies a single base off, so this may be a read error. The clonotype was recovered from a woman in her late teens or twenties with Graves' hyperthyroidism. V and J are TRBV5-6 and TRBJ2-1; D not resolved. The specimen was blood. In DNA, the CDR3 is TGTGCCAGCAGCTCCTGGCCTGATGAGCAGTTCTTC. As protein: CASSSWPDEQFF.